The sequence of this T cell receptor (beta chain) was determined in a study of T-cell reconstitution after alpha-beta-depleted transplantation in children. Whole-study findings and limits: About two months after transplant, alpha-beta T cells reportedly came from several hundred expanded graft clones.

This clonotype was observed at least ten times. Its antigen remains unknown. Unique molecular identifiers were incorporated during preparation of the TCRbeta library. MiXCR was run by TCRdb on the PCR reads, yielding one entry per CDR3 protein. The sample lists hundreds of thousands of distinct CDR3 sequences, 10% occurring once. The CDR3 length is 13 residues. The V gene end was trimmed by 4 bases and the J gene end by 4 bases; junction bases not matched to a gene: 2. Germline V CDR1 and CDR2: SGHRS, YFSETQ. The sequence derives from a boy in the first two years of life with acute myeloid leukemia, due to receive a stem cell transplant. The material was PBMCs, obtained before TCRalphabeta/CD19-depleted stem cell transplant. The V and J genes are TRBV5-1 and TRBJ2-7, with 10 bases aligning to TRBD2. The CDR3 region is CASSGSGGYEQYF. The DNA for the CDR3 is TGCGCCAGCAGCGGTAGCGGGGGGTACGAGCAGTACTTC.